These 9 T cell receptor beta chains originate from one sample sequenced in a study of regulatory T cells in long-lasting Graves disease. CDR3 regions were amplified by Arm-PCR using iRepertoire HTBI primers to build TCR beta libraries. TCRdb reanalysed the multiplex PCR reads using MiXCR and keeps one entry per CDR3 protein. Of 350,000 to 550,000 distinct CDR3 sequences listed, more than 12% are singletons. Time point denoted: newly diagnosed GD, antithyroid drugs for less than 3 months. PBMC-derived RNA was used for the TCR library. These same data were also listed under a study on T cells in Graves' hyperthyroidism and ophthalmopathy.

The input for sequencing was peripheral blood mononuclear cells (PBMCs), taken at new diagnosis, from a patient treated with antithyroid drugs. Receptor source: a woman aged 25 to 39 with Graves disease.

In this sample, this clonotype turned up many times. V and J are TRBV5-5 and TRBJ1-1; D is possibly TRBD1 (5 bases). The length of the CDR3 is 15 residues. CDR1 and CDR2 from the germline V gene are SGHKS and YYEKEE (reference sequence). V gave up 4 bases and J gave up 0 bases, with 13 bases separating them. Here the CDR3 DNA reads TGTGCCAGCAGCGGAATTGGACAATTGAACACTGAAGCTTTCTTT. Translation gives CASSGIGQLNTEAFF.

A word on this clonotype: It may be a read error: a sequence one base away is much more abundant. The J gene is TRBJ1-2, the V gene TRBV18, with no clear D. CDR1 is KGHSH, CDR2 LQKENI, per germline. The CDR3 extends over 14 amino acids. The CDR3 sequence is CASSFRRETYGHTF. CDR3 nucleotides: TGTGCCAGCTCATTTCGACGTGAGACCTATGGCCACACCTTC.

This clonotype showed up many times. The genes are TRBV14 and TRBJ2-1; 8 bases agree with TRBD2. The ends lost 1 base at V and 6 bases at J; junction bases unmatched: 14. This CDR3 has 18 amino acids. Per germline, CDR1 SGHDN and CDR2 FVKESK. CDR3 region: CASSQVPPGLGSTNEQFF. The CDR3 DNA reads TGTGCCAGCAGCCAAGTCCCCCCGGGACTAGGCAGCACCAATGAGCAGTTCTTC.

There are many counts of this clonotype. J is TRBJ1-2 and V is TRBV15; possibly TRBD1 for D (6 bases). Germline V gives CDR1 LNHNV, CDR2 YYDKDF (reference sequence). Trimming left V 1 base short and J 5 bases short, with 14 bases between. CDR3 size: 15 residues. CDR3 in DNA: TGTGCCACCAGCAGAGTGGCAGGGGCGGCGTATGGCTACACCTTC. Residues: CATSRVAGAAYGYTF.

Many counts were recorded for this clonotype. The chain joins TRBV6-1 to TRBJ2-7; 10 bases fit TRBD1. The trim removed 6 bases at V and 2 bases at J, leaving 4 bases unmatched. This CDR3 is built from 14 residues. Germline loops: CDR1 MNHNS, CDR2 SASEGT. CDR3 loop: CASRTGGSTYEQYF. The CDR3 DNA sequence: TGTGCCAGCAGGACAGGGGGCTCCACCTACGAGCAGTACTTC.

This chain connects TRBV19 to TRBJ1-6; D is perhaps TRBD1 (5 bases). Germline lookup yields CDR1 LNHDA and CDR2 SQIVND (reference sequence). The CDR3 totals 16 residues. The V gene lost 5 bases and the J gene lost 3 bases, with 14 bases spanning the gap. The CDR3, as DNA: TGTGCCAGTAGTCCTCGGGGACGGAGCTATAATTCACCCCTCCACTTT. This encodes CASSPRGRSYNSPLHF. Full variable domain (remainder filled in from reference TRBV19 and TRBJ1-6): DGGITQSPKYLFRKEGQNVTLSCEQNLNHDAMYWYRQDPGQGLRLIYYSQIVNDFQKGDIAEGYSVSREKKESFPLTVTSAQKNPTAFYLCASSPRGRSYNSPLHFGNGTRLTVT.

As for this clonotype: This sequence may be a read error, since a much larger clone differs from it by one base. The genes are TRBV13 and TRBJ2-1; 12 bases match TRBD2. The DNA end is more similar to TRBJ2-7, so the J call may be wrong. This CDR3 has 15 residues. Germline V gene data show CDR1 as PRHDT and CDR2 as FYEKMQ (reference sequence). The DNA for the CDR3 is TGTGCCAGCAGCGACAGACTAGCGGGAGACAATGAGCAGTACTTC. This gives the protein CASSDRLAGDNEQYF.

In this sample, this clonotype turned up a few times. The chain combines TRBV6-1 with TRBJ2-1, with D possibly matching TRBD2 (5 bases). The CDR3 sequence is 14 residues long. Germline CDR1 and CDR2: MNHNS and SASEGT. The V gene lost 5 bases and the J gene lost 10 bases, with 18 bases spanning the gap. CDR3 in DNA: TGTGCCAGCAGTCCCCGCCTTGAGGGTGACGAGCAGTTCTTC. Protein product: CASSPRLEGDEQFF.

The J gene is TRBJ2-1, the V gene TRBV19, with unresolved D. V lost 5 bases and J 9 bases, leaving 26 bases between the germline ends. Germline values: CDR1 LNHDA, CDR2 SQIVND (reference sequence). This CDR3 region has 17 residues. CDR3 residues: CASSLLSVAPKWGEQFF. CDR3 nucleotides: TGTGCCAGTAGTCTTCTTTCGGTGGCCCCCAAATGGGGTGAGCAGTTCTTC.